This T cell receptor (beta chain) is drawn from a study of technical replicates of blood from several donors. The CDR3 loop spans 14 amino acids. The V gene lost 0 bases and the J gene lost 1 base, with 7 bases spanning the gap. The germline V gene has CDR1 SGDLS and CDR2 YYNGEE. Using immunoSEQ multiplex PCR, the repertoire was profiled, and TCRdb retains in-frame clones only, with some absent. The data hold about 81,000 clones, with roughly four fifths observed a single time. The sample taken for sequencing was PBMCs. The chain is built from TRBV9 and TRBJ2-5; no clear D. The sequence derives from a human donor in good health. Some clones in this sample may be carry-over from other donors' samples. CDR3 loop: CASSVGPLQETQYF. DNA for the CDR3: TGTGCCAGCAGCGTAGGGCCCCTCCAAGAGACCCAGTACTTC.